This T cell receptor (beta chain) was identified during a study of immune cell composition in non-small cell lung cancer. Findings and caveats of the study: Lung adenocarcinomas had lower top 10 clone scores and clonality than squamous tumours. Clones >0.5% enriched in tumour were rarer in adenocarcinoma (33%) than squamous (about 80%). No significant correlation existed between pack-years smoked and tumour clonality.

This CDR3 comprises 14 residues. CDR1 SGHTA and CDR2 FQGTGA come from the germline V gene. Deletions cut 1 base from V and 2 bases from J, with 7 bases between. On this clone itself: What it recognizes is unknown.

The table came from immunoSEQ multiplex PCR; TCRdb's copy has only in-frame clones and leaves some out. The data show roughly 10,000 clones, with under 65% seen just once and about 18% held by the top ten. The genes are TRBV7-3 and TRBJ2-3; D is ambiguous. Sequencing was carried out using lung tumor tissue. This sequence was found in a human donor with non-small cell lung cancer. The CDR3, as DNA: TGTGCCAGCAGCTTAAGGGCTGACACAGATACGCAGTATTTT. As protein: CASSLRADTDTQYF.